This passage covers 2 T cell receptor beta chains from one sample sequenced in a study of OX40 agonist ivuxolimab in advanced cancers. Some clones are missing from TCRdb's copy, which holds only in-frame ones; the method was immunoSEQ multiplex PCR. The sample has fewer than 25,000 clones, approximately 85% seen once; the top ten hold 16%. Material: CD4+ or CD8+ T cells sorted from blood, obtained in a trial of the OX40 agonist ivuxolimab. Every receptor here comes from an adult with an advanced solid tumor such as melanoma, head and neck, liver or kidney cancer.

V and J are TRBV10-3 and TRBJ2-5; 7 positions match TRBD1. The CDR3 has 13 residues. Germline V CDR1 and CDR2: ENHRY, SYGVKD. V shed 4 bases, J shed 6 bases, and the junction held 5 bases outside the gene matches. This CDR3 is CAISAEDRKTQYF. For the CDR3, the DNA is TGTGCCATCAGTGCCGAGGACAGGAAGACCCAGTACTTC.

This chain links TRBV18 with TRBJ2-1; tentative D call: TRBD2 (5 bases). The CDR3 length is 14 residues. Germline lookup yields CDR1 KGHSH and CDR2 LQKENI. V lost 3 bases and J lost 0, with 6 bases in between. In DNA form, the CDR3 reads TGTGCCAGCTCACCCGGGATCTCCTACAATGAGCAGTTCTTC. Translating it yields CASSPGISYNEQFF.